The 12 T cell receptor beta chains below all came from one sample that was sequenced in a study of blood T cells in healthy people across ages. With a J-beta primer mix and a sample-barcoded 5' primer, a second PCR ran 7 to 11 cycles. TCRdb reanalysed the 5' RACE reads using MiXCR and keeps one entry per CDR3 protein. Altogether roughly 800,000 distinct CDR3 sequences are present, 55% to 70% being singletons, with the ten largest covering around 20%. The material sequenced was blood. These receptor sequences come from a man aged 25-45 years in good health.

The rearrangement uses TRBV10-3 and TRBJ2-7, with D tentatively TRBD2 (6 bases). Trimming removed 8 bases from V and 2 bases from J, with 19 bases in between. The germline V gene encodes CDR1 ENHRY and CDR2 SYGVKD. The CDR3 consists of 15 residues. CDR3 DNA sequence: TGTGCCATCTTGATGAGGACGGGAGACGCCTACGAGCAGTACTTC. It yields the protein CAILMRTGDAYEQYF.

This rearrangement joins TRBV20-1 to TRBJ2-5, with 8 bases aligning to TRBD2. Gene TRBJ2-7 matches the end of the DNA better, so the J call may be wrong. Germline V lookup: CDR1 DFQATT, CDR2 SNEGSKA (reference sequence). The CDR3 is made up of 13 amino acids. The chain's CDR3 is CSSRSGVLSEQYF. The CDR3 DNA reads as TGCAGTTCTCGTAGCGGGGTTCTGTCCGAGCAGTACTTC.

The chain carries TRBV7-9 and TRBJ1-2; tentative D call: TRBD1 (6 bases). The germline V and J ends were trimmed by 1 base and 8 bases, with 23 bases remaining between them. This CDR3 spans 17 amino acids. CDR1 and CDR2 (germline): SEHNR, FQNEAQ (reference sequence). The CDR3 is CASSLGGPGSAAEGYTF. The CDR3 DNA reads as TGTGCCAGCAGCTTAGGGGGGCCAGGGTCTGCTGCGGAGGGCTACACCTTC.

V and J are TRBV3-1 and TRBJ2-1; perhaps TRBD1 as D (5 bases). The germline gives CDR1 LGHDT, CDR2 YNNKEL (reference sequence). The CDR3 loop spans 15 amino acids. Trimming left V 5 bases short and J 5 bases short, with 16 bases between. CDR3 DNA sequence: TGTGCCAGCAGCGCACAGGTCTTGGTCAACAATGAGCAGTTCTTC. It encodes CASSAQVLVNNEQFF.

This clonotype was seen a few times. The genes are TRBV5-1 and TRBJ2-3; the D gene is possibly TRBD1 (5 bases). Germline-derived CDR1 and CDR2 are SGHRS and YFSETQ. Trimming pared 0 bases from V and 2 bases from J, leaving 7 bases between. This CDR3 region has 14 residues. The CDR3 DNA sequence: TGCGCCAGCAGCTTGGGACAGCCCACAGATACGCAGTATTTT. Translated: CASSLGQPTDTQYF.

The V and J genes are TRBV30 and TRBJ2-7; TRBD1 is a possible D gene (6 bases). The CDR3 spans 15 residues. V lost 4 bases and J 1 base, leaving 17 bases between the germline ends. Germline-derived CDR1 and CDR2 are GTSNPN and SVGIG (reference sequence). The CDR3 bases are TGTGCCTGGAATCCCCCCAGGGGTAGGTCCTACGAGCAGTACTTC. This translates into CAWNPPRGRSYEQYF.

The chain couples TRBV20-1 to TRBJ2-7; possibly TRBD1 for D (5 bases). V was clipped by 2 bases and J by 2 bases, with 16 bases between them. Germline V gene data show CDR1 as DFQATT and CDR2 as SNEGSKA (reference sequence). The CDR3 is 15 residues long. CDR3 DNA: TGCAGTGCTAGACCTCCCTCAGGGAATACCTACGAGCAGTACTTC. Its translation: CSARPPSGNTYEQYF.

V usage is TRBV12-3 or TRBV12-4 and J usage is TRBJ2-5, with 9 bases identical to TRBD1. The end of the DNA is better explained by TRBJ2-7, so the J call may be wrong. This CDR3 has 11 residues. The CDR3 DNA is TGTGCCAGCGGGACAGGGTTCGAGCAGTACTTC. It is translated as CASGTGFEQYF.

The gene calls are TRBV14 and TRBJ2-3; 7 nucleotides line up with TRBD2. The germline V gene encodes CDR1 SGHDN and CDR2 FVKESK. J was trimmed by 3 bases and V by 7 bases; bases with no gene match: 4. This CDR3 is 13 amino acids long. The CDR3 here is CASNRAGTDTQYF. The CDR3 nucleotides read TGTGCCAGCAATCGAGCGGGGACAGATACGCAGTATTTT.

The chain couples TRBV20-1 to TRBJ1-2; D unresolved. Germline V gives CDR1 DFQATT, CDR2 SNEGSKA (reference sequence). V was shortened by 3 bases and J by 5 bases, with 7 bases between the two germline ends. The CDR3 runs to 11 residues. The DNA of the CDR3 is TGCAGTGCTAGTTCCGGGTATGGCTACACCTTC. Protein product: CSASSGYGYTF.

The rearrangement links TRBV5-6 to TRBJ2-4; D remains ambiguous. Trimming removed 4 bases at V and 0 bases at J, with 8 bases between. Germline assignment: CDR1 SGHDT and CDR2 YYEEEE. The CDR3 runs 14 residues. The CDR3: CASSPQIAKNIQYF. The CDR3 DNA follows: TGTGCCAGCAGCCCCCAGATAGCCAAAAACATTCAGTACTTC.

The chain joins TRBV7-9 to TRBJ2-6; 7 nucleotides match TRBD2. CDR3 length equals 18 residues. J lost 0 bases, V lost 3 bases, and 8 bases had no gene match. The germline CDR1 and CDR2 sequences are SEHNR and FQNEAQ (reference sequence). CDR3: CASSFGGTGVSGANVLTF. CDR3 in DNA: TGTGCCAGCAGCTTCGGGGGGACGGGAGTCTCTGGGGCCAACGTCCTGACTTTC.